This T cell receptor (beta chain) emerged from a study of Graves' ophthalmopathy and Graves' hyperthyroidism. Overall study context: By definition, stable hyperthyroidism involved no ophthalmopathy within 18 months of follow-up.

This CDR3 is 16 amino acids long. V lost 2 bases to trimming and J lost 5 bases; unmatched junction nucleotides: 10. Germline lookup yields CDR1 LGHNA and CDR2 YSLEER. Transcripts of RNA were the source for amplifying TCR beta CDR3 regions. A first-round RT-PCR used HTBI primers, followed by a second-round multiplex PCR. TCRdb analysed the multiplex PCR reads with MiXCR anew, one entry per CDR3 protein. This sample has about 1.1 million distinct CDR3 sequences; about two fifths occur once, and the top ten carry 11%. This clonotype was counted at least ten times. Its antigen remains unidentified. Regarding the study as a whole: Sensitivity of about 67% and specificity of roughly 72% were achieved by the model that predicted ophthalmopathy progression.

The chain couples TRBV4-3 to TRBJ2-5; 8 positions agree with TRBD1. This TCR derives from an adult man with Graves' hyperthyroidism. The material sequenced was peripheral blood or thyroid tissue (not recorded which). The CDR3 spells CASSQSRQGIAETQYF. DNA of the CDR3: TGCGCCAGCAGCCAATCAAGACAGGGGATTGCGGAGACCCAGTACTTC.